This entry is about one TCR beta chain. Antigen unknown. The V gene end was trimmed by 6 bases and the J gene end by 2 bases; junction bases not matched to a gene: 5. CDR3 length: 14 amino acids. Germline V gives CDR1 MNHEY, CDR2 SVGAGI. The data derive from a study of cytomegalovirus exposure and HLA in healthy donors. Whole-study results and caveats: Later, an analysis found that TCR clusters from the first cohort tended to co-occur in the 110 or so validation repertoires. The listing of 150 to 200 TCR beta chains classed them as cytomegalovirus-associated. Cytomegalovirus status, reportedly, was diagnosed with high specificity and sensitivity by the classifier.

Here immunoSEQ multiplex PCR was the method, and the copy in TCRdb shows in-frame clones only, minus some. The data show around 180,000 clones, with 86% seen just once and almost 1.5% held by the top ten. The chain employs TRBV6-5 and TRBJ2-7, with TRBD2 matching 9 bases. The clonotype originates from a young woman in good health and CMV-seronegative. Sequencing used PBMCs. Written as DNA, the CDR3 is TGTGCCAGCAGGCGGGGGGGCCTGACCTACGAGCAGTACTTC. This gives the protein CASRRGGLTYEQYF.